Listed below are T cell receptor beta chains from one sample, sequenced in a study of T cell changes during pregnancy in multiple sclerosis. Using immunoSEQ multiplex PCR, the repertoire was profiled, and TCRdb retains in-frame clones only, with some absent. The sample includes approximately 92,000 clones, around 92% of them seen just once. The material sequenced was peripheral blood, taken in the first trimester of pregnancy. These receptor sequences come from a female donor with multiple sclerosis, enrolled in a pregnancy study. Each CDR3 is given with its conserved first and last residue.

v_gene | CDR3aa
TRBV29-1 | CSAQGTSGYTF
TRBV27 | CASSSNRVTAQYF
TRBV18 | CASSATTVFSYNEQFF
TRBV2 | CASSGIEAFFPLEAEEQYF
TRBV27 | CASSLSRNTEAFF
TRBV19 | CATQRVRTSGPPYNEQFF
TRBV7-6 | CASSPFNRVYGYTF
TRBV11-1 | CASSWAGGREQYF
TRBV4-1 | CASSQPGQGDFFNYGYTF
TRBV7-9 | CASSLAGTTNTGELFF
TRBV29-1 | CSVERQNYGYTF
TRBV10-2 | CASGREGHIGETQYF
TRBV18 | CASSPPGANTGELFF
TRBV7-2 | CASSSGGFTGELFF
TRBV6-1 | CASSDWTSGKYEQYF
TRBV5-8 | CASSLAKVAGGTGELFF
TRBV7-8 | CASSSYSLPSYEQYF
TRBV7-9 | CASSSTGIGEKLFF
TRBV27 | CASSSGQIIASGELFF
TRBV11-2 | CASSLSLSLANSYEQYF
TRBV19 | CASMLELAGPTDTQYF
TRBV19 | CASSLSGGLNEQYF
TRBV29-1 | CSAIGGSGYTF
TRBV18 | CASSPLGTGSYEQYF
TRBV4-2 | CASSQDGQYNEQFF
TRBV27 | CASSSRQGANYGYTF
TRBV28 | CASSPSIGQFF
TRBV19 | CASSLGQWWQPQHF
TRBV5-1 | CASSLGLGDQPQHF
TRBV4-2 | CASSFNNEQFF
TRBV27 | CASSFGSLAEAFF
TRBV4-2 | CASSQGLLREGYNEQFF
TRBV7-2 | CASSFGLAGYEQYF
TRBV4-1 | CASSQVLFEKLFF
TRBV28 | CASQAGGDGYTF
TRBV2 | CASSEPGDYNEQFF
TRBV19 | CASSIPQGLAFF
TRBV19 | CASSIFGGTTYEQYF
TRBV2 | CASRGQNSYEQYF
TRBV2 | CASSEGKPAYPDTQYF
TRBV6-6 | CASTWAGYNEQFF
TRBV7-7 | CASSLALQPQHF
TRBV30 | CAWSPEGGPQHF
TRBV13 | CASSFGRGPDKTFF
TRBV27 | CASSSRGQGAGSYEQYF
TRBV15 | CASRGGETQYF
TRBV4-2 | CASRRGQGYANTGELFF
TRBV30 | CAWASWREAFF
TRBV2 | CASSEGVVGLQPQHF
TRBV28 | CASSLLGRGSGNTIYF
TRBV19 | CASSQVGGYSNQPQHF
TRBV6-5 | CASRATANYGYTF
TRBV5-6 | CASSLGIEGTEAFF
TRBV14 | CASSPSRETQYF
TRBV7-6 | CASSLIRVAGSYNEQFF